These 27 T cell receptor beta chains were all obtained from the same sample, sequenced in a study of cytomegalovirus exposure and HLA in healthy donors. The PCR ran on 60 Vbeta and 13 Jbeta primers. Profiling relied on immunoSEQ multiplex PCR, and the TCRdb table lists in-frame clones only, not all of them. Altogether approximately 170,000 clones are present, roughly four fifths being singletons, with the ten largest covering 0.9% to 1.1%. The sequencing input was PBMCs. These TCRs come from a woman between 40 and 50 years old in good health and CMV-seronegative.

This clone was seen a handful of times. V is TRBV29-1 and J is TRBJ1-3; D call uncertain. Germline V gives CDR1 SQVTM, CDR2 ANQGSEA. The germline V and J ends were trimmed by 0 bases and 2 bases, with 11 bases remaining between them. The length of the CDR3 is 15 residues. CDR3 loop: CSVEDQSRTGNTIYF. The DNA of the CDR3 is TGCAGCGTTGAAGATCAGTCGAGGACTGGAAACACCATATATTTT.

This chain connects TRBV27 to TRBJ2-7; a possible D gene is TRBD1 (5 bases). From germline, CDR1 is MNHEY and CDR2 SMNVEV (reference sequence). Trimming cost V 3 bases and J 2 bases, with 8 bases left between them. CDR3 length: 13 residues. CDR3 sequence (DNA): TGTGCCAGCAGTTTGCAGGGCCCCTACGAGCAGTACTTC. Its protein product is CASSLQGPYEQYF.

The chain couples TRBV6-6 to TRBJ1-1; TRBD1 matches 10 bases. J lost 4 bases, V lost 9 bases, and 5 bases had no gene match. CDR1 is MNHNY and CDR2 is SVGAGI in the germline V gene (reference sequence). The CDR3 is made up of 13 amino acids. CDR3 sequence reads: CASGTGAGTEAFF. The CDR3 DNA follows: TGTGCCAGTGGGACAGGGGCCGGCACTGAAGCTTTCTTT.

CDR3 sequence: CPSRGRSSNYGYTF. CDR3 DNA: TGTCCTTCCAGGGGGCGATCAAGTAACTATGGCTACACCTTC. The gene calls are TRBV14 and TRBJ1-2; 8 positions match TRBD1. The CDR3 runs to 14 residues. Per the germline V gene, CDR1 is SGHDN and CDR2 is FVKESK.

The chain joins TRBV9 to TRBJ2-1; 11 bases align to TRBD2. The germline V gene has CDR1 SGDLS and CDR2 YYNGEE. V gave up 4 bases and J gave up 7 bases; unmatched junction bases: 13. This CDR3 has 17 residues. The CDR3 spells CASSSPLAGGTQNEQFF. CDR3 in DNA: TGTGCCAGCAGCTCTCCCCTAGCGGGAGGTACCCAGAATGAGCAGTTCTTC.

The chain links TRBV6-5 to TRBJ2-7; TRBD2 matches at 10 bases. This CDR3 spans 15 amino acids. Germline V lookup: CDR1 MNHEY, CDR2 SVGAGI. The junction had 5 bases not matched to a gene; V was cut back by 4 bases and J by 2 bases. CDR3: CASSFEREGPYEQYF. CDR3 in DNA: TGTGCCAGCAGTTTCGAGCGGGAGGGCCCCTACGAGCAGTACTTC.

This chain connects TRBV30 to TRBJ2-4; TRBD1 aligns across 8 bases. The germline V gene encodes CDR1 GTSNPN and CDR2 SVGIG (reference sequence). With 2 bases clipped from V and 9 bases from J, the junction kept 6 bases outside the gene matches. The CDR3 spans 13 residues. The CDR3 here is CAWSPDRVSIQYF. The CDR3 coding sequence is TGTGCCTGGAGTCCGGACAGGGTGAGCATTCAGTACTTC.

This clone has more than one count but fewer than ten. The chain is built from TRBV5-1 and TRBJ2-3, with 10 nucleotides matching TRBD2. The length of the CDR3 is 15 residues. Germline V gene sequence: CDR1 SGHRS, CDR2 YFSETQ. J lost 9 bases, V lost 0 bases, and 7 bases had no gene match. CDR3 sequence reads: CASSLASGSSDTQYF. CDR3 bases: TGCGCCAGCAGCTTGGCTAGCGGGAGTTCGGACACGCAGTATTTT. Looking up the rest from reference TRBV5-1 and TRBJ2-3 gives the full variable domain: KAGVTQTPRYLIKTRGQQVTLSCSPISGHRSVSWYQQTPGQGLQFLFEYFSETQRNKGNFPGRFSGRQFSNSRSEMNVSTLELGDSALYLCASSLASGSSDTQYFGPGTRLTVL.

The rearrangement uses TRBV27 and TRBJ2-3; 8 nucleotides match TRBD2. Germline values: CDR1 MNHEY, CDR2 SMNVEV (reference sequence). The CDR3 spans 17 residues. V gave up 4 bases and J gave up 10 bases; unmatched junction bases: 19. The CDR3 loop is CASSSALSGSPGVAQYF. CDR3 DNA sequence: TGTGCCAGCAGTTCAGCCCTAAGCGGGAGCCCTGGCGTGGCGCAGTATTTT.

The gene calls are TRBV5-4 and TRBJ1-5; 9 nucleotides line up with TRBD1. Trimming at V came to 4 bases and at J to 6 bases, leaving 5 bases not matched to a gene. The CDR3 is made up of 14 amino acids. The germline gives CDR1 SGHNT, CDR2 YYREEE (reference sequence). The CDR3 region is CASSLQGAGQPQHF. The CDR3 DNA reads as TGTGCCAGCAGCCTACAGGGGGCGGGTCAGCCCCAGCATTTT.

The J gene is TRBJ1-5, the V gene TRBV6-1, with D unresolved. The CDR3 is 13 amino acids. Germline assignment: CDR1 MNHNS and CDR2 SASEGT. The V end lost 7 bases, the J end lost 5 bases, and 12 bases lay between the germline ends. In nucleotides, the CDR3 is TGTGCCAGCACCCGAGACGACTATCAGCCCCAGCATTTT. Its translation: CASTRDDYQPQHF.

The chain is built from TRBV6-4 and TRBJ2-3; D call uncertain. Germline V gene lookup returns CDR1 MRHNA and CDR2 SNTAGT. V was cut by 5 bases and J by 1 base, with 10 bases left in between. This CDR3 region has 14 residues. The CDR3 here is CASSFSLGTDTQYF. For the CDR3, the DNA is TGTGCCAGCAGTTTTAGCTTGGGCACAGATACGCAGTATTTT.

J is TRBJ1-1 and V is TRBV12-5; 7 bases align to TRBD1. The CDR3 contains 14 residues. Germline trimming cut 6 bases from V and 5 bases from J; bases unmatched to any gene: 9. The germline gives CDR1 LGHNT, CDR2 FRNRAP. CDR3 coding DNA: TGTGCTAGTGGCCACGAAGGGGGCTCGACTGAAGCTTTCTTT. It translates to CASGHEGGSTEAFF. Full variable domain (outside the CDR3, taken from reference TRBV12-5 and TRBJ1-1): DARVTQTPRHKVTEMGQEVTMRCQPILGHNTVFWYRQTMMQGLELLAYFRNRAPLDDSGMPKDRFSAEMPDATLATLKIQPSEPRDSAVYFCASGHEGGSTEAFFGQGTRLTVV.

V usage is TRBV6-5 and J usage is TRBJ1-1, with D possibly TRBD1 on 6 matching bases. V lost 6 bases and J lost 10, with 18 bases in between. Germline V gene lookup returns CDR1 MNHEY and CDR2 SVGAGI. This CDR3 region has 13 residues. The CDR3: CASSAPGALRAFF. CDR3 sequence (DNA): TGTGCCAGCAGCGCGCCAGGGGCGCTGAGAGCTTTCTTT.

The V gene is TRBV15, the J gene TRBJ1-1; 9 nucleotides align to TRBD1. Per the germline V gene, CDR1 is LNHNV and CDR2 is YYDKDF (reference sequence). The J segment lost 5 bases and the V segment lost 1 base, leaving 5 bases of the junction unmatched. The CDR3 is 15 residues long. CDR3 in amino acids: CATSRARQGVTEAFF. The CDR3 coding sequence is TGTGCCACCAGCAGAGCTCGACAGGGGGTTACTGAAGCTTTCTTT. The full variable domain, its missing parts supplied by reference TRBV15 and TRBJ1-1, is DAMVIQNPRYQVTQFGKPVTLSCSQTLNHNVMYWYQQKSSQAPKLLFHYYDKDFNNEADTPDNFQSRRPNTSFCFLDIRSPGLGDTAMYLCATSRARQGVTEAFFGQGTRLTVV.

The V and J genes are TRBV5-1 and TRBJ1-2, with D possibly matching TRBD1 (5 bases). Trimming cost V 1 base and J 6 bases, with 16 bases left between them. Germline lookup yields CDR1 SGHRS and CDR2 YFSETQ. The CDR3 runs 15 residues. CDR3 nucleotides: TGCGCCAGCAGCTTGAACGGGGGTATGGAGCATGGCTACACCTTC. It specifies CASSLNGGMEHGYTF.

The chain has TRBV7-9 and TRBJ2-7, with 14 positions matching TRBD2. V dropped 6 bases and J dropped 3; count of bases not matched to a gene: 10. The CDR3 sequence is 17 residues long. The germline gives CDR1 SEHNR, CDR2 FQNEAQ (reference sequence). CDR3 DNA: TGTGCCAGCAGTTCGGGACTAGCGGGAGCGGGGGGCTACGAGCAGTACTTC. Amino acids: CASSSGLAGAGGYEQYF.

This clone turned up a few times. The CDR3 loop reads CASSGQVGNTIYF. In DNA, the CDR3 is TGTGCCAGCAGTGGACAGGTTGGAAACACCATATATTTT. The V call is TRBV6-5, the J call TRBJ1-3; 7 bases line up with TRBD1. The germline V gene has CDR1 MNHEY and CDR2 SVGAGI. The J segment lost 3 bases and the V segment lost 5 bases, leaving 1 base of the junction unmatched. CDR3 length equals 13 residues.

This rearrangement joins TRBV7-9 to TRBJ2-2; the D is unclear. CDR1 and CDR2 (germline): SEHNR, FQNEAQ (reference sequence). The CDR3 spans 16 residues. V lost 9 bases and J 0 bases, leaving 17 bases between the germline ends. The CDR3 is CASPRGKNPNTGELFF. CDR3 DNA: TGTGCCAGTCCGCGCGGCAAAAATCCGAACACCGGGGAGCTGTTTTTT.

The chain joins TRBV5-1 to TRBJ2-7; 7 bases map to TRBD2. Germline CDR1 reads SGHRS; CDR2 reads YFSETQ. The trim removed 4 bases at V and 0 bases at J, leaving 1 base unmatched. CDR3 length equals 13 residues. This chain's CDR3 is CASSASGSYEQYF. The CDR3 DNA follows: TGCGCCAGCAGCGCTAGCGGCTCCTACGAGCAGTACTTC.

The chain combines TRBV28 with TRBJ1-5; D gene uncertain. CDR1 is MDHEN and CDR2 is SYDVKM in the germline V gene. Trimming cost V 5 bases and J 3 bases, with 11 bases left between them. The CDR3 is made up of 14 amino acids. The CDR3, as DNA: TGTGCCAGCAGTACGAATGGAGCCAATCAGCCCCAGCATTTT. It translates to CASSTNGANQPQHF.

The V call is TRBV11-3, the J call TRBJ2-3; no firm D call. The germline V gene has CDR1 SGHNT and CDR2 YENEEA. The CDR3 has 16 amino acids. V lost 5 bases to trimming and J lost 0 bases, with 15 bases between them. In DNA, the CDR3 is TGTGCCAGCAGCCCCCGCGAGTACGCTAGCACAGATACGCAGTATTTT. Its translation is CASSPREYASTDTQYF.

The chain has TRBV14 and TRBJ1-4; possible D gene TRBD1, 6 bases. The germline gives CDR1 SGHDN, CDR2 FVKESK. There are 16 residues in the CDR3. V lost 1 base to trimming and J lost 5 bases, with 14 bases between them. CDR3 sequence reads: CASSQVEGRGNEKLFF. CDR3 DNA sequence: TGTGCCAGCAGCCAAGTCGAGGGCAGGGGAAATGAAAAACTGTTTTTT.

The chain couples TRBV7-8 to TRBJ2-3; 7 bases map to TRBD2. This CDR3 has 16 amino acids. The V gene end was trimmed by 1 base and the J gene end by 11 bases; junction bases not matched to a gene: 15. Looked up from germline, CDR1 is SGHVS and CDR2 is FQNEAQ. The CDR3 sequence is CASSLGYGGGPKGQYF. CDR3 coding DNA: TGTGCCAGCAGCTTAGGTTATGGGGGAGGGCCTAAAGGGCAGTATTTT. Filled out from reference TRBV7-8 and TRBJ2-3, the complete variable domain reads GAGVSQSPRYKVAKRGQDVALRCDPISGHVSLFWYQQALGQGPEFLTYFQNEAQLDKSGLPSDRFFAERPEGSVSTLKIQRTQQEDSAVYLCASSLGYGGGPKGQYFGPGTRLTVL.

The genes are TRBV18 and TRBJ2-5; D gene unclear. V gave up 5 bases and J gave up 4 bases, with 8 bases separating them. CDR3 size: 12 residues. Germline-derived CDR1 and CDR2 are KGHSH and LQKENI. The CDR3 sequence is CASSTPGETQYF. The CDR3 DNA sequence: TGTGCCAGCTCAACGCCCGGAGAGACCCAGTACTTC. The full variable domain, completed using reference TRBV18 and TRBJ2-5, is NAGVMQNPRHLVRRRGQEARLRCSPMKGHSHVYWYRQLPEEGLKFMVYLQKENIIDESGMPKERFSAEFPKEGPSILRIQQVVRGDSAAYFCASSTPGETQYFGPGTRLLVL.

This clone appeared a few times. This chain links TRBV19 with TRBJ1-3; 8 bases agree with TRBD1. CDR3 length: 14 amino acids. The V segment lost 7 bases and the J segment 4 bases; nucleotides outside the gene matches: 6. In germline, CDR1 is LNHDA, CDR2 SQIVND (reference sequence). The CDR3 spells CASNGQGHGNTIYF. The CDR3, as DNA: TGTGCCAGTAACGGACAGGGCCACGGAAACACCATATATTTT.

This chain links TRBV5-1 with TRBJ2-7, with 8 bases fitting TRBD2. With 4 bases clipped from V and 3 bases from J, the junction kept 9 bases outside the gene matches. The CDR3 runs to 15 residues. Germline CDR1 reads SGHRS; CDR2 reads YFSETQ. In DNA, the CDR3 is TGCGCCAGCAGCATTGGAGGTCTAGCGGGCTACGAGCAGTACTTC. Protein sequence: CASSIGGLAGYEQYF.